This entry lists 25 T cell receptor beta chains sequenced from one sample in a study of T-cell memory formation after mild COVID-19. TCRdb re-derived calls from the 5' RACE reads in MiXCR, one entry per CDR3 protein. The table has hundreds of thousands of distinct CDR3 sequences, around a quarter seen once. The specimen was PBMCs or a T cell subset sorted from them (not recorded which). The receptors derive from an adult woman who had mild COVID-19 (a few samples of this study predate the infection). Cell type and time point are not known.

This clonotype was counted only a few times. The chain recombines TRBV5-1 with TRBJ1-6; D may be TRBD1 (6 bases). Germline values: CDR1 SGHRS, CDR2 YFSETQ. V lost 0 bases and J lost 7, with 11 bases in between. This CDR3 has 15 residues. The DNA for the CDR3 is TGCGCCAGCAGCTTGGACGGGGGCAGAAATTCACCCCTCCACTTT. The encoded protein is CASSLDGGRNSPLHF.

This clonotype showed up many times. The CDR3 region has the DNA TGCGCCAGCAGCACTACTCGGGGCGATTATGGCTACACCTTC. It is translated as CASSTTRGDYGYTF. This chain links TRBV4-1 with TRBJ1-2, with D perhaps matching TRBD1 (5 bases). V lost 5 bases and J 5 bases, leaving 15 bases between the germline ends. Germline CDR1 is MGHRA and CDR2 is YSYEKL. The CDR3 runs 14 residues.

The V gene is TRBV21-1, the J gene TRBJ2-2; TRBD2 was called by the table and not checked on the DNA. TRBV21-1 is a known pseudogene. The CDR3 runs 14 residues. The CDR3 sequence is CASTFAGSTGELFF. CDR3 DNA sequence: TGTGCCAGCACCTTCGCGGGGAGCACCGGGGAGCTGTTTTTT.

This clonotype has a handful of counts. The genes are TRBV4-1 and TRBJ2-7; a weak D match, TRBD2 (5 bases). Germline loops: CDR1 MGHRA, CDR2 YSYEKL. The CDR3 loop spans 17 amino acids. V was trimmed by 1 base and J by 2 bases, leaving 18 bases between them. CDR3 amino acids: CASSQVGYGEATYEQYF. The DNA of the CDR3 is TGCGCCAGCAGCCAAGTGGGGTACGGGGAAGCTACCTACGAGCAGTACTTC.

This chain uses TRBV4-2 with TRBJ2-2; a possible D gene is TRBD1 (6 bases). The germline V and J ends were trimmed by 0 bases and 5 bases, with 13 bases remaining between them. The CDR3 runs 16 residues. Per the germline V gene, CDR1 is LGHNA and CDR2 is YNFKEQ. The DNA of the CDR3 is TGTGCCAGCAGCCAAGAGGCAGGGGTGAGGACCGGGGAGCTGTTTTTT. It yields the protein CASSQEAGVRTGELFF.

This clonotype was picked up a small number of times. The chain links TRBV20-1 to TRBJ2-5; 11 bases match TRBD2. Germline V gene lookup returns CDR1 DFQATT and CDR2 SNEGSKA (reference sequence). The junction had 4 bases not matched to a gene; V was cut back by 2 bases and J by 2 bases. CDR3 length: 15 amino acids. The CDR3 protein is CSARPGLAAQETQYF. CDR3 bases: TGCAGTGCTAGACCGGGACTAGCGGCACAAGAGACCCAGTACTTC.

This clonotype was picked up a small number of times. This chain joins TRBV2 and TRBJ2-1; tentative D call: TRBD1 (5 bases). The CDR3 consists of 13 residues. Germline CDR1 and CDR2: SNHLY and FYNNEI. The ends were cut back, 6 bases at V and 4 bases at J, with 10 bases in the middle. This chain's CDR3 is CASRADRYNEQFF. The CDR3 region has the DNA TGTGCCAGCAGAGCAGACAGATACAATGAGCAGTTCTTC. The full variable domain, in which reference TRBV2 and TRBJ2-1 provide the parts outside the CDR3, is EPEVTQTPSHQVTQMGQEVILRCVPISNHLYFYWYRQILGQKVEFLVSFYNNEISEKSEIFDDQFSVERPDGSNFTLKIRSTKLEDSAMYFCASRADRYNEQFFGPGTRLTVL.

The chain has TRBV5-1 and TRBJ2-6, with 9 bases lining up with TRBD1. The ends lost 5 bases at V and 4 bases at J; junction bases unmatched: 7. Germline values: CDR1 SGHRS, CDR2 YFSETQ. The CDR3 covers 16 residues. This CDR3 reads CASRGQGPGGANVLTF. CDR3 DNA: TGCGCCAGCAGAGGACAGGGGCCAGGAGGGGCCAACGTCCTGACTTTC.

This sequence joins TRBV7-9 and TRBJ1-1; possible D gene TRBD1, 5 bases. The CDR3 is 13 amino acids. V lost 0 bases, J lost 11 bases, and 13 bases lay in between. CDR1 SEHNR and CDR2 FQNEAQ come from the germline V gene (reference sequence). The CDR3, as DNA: TGTGCCAGCAGCTTAGCCTTACGGGGGGAGGCTTTCTTT. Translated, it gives CASSLALRGEAFF.

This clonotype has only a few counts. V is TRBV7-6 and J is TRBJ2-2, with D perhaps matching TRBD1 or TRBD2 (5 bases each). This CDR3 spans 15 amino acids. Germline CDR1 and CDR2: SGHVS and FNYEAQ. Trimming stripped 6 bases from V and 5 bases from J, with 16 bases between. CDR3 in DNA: TGTGCCAGCAGAGGGACGATACTGGGGACCGGGGAGCTGTTTTTT. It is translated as CASRGTILGTGELFF.

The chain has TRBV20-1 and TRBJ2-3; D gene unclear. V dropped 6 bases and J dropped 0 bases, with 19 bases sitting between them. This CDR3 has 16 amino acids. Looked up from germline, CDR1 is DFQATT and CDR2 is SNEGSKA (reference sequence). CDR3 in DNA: TGCAGTGCCTCAACCTACCGGGCCCTAAGCACAGATACGCAGTATTTT. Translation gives CSASTYRALSTDTQYF.

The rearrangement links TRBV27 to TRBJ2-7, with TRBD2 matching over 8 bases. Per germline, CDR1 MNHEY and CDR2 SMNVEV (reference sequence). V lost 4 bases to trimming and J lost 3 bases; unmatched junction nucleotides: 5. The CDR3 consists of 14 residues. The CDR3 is CASSSGGGVYEQYF. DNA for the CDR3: TGTGCCAGCAGTTCCGGGGGGGGGGTCTACGAGCAGTACTTC.

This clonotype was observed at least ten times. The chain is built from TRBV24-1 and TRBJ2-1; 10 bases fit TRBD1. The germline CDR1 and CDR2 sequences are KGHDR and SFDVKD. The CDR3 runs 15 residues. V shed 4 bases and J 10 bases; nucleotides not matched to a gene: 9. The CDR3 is CATSDQGTGAHEQFF. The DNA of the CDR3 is TGTGCCACCAGTGACCAAGGGACAGGGGCACACGAGCAGTTCTTC.

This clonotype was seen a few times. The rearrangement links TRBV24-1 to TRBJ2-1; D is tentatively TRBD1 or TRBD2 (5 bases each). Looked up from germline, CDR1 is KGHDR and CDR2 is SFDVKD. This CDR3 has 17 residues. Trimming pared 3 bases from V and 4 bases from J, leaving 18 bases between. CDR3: CATSDKGTQDGYNEQFF. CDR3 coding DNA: TGTGCCACCAGTGATAAGGGGACGCAGGACGGTTACAATGAGCAGTTCTTC.

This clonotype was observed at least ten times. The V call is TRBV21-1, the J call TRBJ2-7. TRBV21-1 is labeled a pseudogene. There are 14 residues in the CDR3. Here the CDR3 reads CASSTPGRLYEQYF. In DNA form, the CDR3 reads TGTGCCAGCAGCACCCCAGGGAGACTCTACGAGCAGTACTTC.

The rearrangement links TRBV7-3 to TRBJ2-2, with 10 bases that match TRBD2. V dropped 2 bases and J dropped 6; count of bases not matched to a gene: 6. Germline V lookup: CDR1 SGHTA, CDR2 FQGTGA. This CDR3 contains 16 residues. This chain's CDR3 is CASSLSSGSRAGELFF. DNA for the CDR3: TGTGCCAGCAGCTTATCTAGCGGGAGTAGGGCCGGGGAGCTGTTTTTT. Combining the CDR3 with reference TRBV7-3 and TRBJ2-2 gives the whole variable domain GAGVSQTPSNKVTEKGKYVELRCDPISGHTALYWYRQSLGQGPEFLIYFQGTGAADDSGLPNDRFFAVRPEGSVSTLKIQRTERGDSAVYLCASSLSSGSRAGELFFGEGSRLTVL.

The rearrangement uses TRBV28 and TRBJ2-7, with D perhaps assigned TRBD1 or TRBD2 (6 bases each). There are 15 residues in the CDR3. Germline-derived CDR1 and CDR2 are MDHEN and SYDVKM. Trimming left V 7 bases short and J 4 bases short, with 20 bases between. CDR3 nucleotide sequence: TGTGCCAGCACCACTAATAGGGGGGCGAGTTACGAGCAGTACTTC. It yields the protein CASTTNRGASYEQYF.

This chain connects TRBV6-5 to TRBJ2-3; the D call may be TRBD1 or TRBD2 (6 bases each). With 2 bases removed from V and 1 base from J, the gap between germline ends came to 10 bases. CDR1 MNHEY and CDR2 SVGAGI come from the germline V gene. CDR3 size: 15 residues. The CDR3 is CASSYEGGRTDTQYF. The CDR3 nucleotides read TGTGCCAGCAGTTACGAAGGGGGGCGCACAGATACGCAGTATTTT.

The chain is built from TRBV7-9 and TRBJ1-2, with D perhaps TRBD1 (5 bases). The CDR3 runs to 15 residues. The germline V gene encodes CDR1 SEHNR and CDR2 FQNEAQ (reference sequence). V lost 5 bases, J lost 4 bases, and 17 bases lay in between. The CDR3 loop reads CASSLPYRRVYGYTF. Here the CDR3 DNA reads TGTGCCAGCAGCCTCCCCTACCGCAGGGTCTATGGCTACACCTTC.

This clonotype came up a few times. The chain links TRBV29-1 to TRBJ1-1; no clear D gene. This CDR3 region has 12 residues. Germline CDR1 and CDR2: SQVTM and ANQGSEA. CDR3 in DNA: TGCACCGGAAGTGAACTGAACACTGAAGCTTTCTTT. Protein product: CTGSELNTEAFF.

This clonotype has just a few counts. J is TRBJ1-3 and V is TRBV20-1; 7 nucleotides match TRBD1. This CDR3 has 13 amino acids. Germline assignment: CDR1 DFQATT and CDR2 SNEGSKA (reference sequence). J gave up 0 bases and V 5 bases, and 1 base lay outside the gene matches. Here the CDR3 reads CSAGQVSGNTIYF. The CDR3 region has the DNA TGCAGTGCTGGACAGGTCTCTGGAAACACCATATATTTT.

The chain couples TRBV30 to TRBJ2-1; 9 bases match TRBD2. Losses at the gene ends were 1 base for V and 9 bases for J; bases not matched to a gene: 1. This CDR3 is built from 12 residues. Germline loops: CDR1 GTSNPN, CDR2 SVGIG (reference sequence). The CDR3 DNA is TGTGCCTGGAGTGAAGCGGGGGGTGAGCAGTTCTTC. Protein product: CAWSEAGGEQFF.

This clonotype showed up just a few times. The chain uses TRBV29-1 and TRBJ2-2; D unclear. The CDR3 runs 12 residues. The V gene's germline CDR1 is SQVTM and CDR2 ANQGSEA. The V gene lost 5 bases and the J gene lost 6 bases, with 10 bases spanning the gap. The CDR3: CSVRPAPGELFF. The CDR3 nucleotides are TGCAGCGTTCGGCCAGCCCCCGGGGAGCTGTTTTTT.

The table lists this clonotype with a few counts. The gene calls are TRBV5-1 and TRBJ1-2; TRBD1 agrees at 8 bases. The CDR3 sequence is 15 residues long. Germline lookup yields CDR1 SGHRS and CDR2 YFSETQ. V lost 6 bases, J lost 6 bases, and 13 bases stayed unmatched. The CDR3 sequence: CASNNDRGDRNGYTF. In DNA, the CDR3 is TGCGCCAGCAACAACGACAGGGGCGATCGAAATGGCTACACCTTC.

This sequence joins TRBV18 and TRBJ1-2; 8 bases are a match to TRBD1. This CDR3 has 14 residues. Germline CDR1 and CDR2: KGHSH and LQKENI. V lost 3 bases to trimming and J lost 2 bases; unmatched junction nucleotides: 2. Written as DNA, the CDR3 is TGTGCCAGCTCACCGGCAGGGGGCAACTATGGCTACACCTTC. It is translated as CASSPAGGNYGYTF.